The clone carrying this TCR beta chain was counted only a few times. Sequencing was performed with immunoSEQ multiplex PCR; in TCRdb, only in-frame clones are kept and a portion is missing. The sample carries tens of thousands of clones, approximately 80% recorded once. This specimen comes from a study of T cell responses to AZD1222 COVID-19 vaccine. The receptor was derived from an adult who received the MenACWY meningococcal vaccine as a control. This specimen consisted of peripheral blood, obtained 28 days after the second dose of the MenACWY control vaccine.

The CDR3 sequence is CSVYTGVGTEAFF. The CDR3 nucleotides are TGCAGCGTTTACACAGGGGTAGGCACTGAAGCTTTCTTT. The chain uses TRBV29-1 and TRBJ1-1; 7 positions match TRBD1. Germline CDR1 and CDR2: SQVTM and ANQGSEA. This CDR3 has 13 amino acids. J lost 4 bases, V lost 5 bases, and 7 bases had no gene match.